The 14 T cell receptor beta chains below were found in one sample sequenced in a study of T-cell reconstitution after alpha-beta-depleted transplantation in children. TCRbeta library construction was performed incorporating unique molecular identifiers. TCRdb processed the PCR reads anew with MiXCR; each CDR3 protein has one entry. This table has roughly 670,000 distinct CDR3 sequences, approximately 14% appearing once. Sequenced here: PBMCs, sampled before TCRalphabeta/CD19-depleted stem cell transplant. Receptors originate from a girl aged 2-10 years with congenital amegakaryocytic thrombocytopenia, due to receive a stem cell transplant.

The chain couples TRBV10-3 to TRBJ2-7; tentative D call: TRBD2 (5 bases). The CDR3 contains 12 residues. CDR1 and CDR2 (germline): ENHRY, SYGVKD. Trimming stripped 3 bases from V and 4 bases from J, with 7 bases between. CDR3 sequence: CAISDGEYEQYF. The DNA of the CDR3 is TGTGCCATCAGTGATGGGGAGTACGAGCAGTACTTC.

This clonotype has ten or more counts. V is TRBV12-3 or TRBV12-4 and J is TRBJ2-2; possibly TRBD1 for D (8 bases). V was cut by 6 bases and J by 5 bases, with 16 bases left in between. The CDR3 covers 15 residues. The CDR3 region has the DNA TGTGCCAGCAGGGGCACACAGGGGGGGACCGGGGAGCTGTTTTTT. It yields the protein CASRGTQGGTGELFF.

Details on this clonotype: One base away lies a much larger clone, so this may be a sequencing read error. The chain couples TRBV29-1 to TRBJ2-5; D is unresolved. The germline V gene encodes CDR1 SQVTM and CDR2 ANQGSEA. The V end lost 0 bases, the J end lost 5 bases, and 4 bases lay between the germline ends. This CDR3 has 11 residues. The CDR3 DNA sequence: TGCAGCGTTGAAGATTATGAGACCCAGTACTTC. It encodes CSVEDYETQYF.

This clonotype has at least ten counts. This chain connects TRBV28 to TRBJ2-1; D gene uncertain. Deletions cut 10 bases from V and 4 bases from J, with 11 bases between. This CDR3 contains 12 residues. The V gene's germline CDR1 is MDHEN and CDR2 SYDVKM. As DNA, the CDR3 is TGTGCCACCTTTGACTCGTACAATGAGCAGTTCTTC. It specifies CATFDSYNEQFF.

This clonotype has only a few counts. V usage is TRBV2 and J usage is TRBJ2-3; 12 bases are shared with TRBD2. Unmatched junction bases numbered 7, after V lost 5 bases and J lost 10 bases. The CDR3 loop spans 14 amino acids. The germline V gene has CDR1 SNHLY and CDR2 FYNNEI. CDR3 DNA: TGTGCCAGCAGTAGACTAGCGGGAGAGGGAGCGCAGTATTTT. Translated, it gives CASSRLAGEGAQYF.

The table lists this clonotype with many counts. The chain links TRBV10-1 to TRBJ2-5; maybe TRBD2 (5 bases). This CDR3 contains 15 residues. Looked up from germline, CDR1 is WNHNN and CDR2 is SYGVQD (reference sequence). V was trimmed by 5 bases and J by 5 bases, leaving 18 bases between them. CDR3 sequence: CASSPRGGRSETQYF. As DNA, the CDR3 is TGCGCCAGCAGTCCCCGGGGTGGCCGAAGTGAGACCCAGTACTTC.

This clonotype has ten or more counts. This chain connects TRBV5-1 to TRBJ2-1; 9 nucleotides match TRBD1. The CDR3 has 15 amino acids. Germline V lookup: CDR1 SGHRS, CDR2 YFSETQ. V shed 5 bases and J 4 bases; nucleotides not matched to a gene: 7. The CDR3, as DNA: TGCGCCAGCAGAGTGTCGGGACAGGGTTACAATGAGCAGTTCTTC. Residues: CASRVSGQGYNEQFF.

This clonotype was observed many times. The CDR3 reads CSADSGRAWNEQFF. In DNA, the CDR3 is TGCAGTGCGGATAGCGGGAGAGCCTGGAATGAGCAGTTCTTC. The genes are TRBV20-1 and TRBJ2-1, with 9 bases fitting TRBD2. J was trimmed by 7 bases and V by 6 bases; bases with no gene match: 10. CDR3 size: 14 residues. Germline V lookup: CDR1 DFQATT, CDR2 SNEGSKA (reference sequence).

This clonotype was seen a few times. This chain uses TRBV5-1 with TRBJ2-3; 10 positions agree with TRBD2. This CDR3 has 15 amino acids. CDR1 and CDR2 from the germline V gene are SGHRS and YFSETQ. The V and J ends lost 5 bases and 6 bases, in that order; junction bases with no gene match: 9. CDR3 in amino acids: CASRLSSGRSDTQYF. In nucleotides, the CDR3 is TGCGCCAGCAGATTATCTAGCGGGAGATCGGATACGCAGTATTTT.

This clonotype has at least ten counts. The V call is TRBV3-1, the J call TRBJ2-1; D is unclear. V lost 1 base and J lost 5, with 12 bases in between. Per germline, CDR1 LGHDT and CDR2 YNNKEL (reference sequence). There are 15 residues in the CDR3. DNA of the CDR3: TGTGCCAGCAGCCAAGTTCTAGGTTGGAACAATGAGCAGTTCTTC. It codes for CASSQVLGWNNEQFF.

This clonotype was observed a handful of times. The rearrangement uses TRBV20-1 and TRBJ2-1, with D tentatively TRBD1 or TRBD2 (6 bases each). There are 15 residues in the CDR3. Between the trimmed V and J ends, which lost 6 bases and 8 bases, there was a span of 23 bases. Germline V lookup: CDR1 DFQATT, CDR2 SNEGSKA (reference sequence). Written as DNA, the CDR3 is TGCAGTGCCCTAGAGGTCATTCGGGGGCGCGATGAGCAGTTCTTC. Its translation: CSALEVIRGRDEQFF.

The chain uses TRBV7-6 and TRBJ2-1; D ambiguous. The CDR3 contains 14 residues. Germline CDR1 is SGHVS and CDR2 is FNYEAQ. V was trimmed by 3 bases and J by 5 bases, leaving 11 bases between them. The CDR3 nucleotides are TGTGCCAGCAGCTTCGGCGGACCACACAATGAGCAGTTCTTC. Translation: CASSFGGPHNEQFF.

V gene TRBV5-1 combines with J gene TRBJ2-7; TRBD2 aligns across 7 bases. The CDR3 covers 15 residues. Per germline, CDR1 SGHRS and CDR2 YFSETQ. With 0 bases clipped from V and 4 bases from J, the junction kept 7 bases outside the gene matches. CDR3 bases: TGCGCCAGCAGCTTGGGGTCGGGAGGAAGATACGAGCAGTACTTC. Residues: CASSLGSGGRYEQYF.

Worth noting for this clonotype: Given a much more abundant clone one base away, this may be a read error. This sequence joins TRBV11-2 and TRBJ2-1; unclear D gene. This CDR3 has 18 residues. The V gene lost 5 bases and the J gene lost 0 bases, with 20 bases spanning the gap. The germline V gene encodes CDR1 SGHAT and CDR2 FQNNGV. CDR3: CASSLPGKGLGSYNEQFF. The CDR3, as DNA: TGTGCCAGCAGCCTCCCGGGCAAAGGATTGGGCTCCTACAATGAGCAGTTCTTC.